This entry describes one T cell receptor (beta chain). Its specificity is unknown. At one of its ends the junction is not consistent with the germline gene, which may arise from a read error. The data derive from a study of blood T cells in healthy people across ages. The study, taken as a whole, reports: Both naive CD4+ cell counts and diversity were greater in long-lived donors than in aged donors.

The CDR3 length is 14 residues. Germline lookup yields CDR1 MNHNY and CDR2 SVGAGI (reference sequence). Together with a sample-barcoded 5' primer, a J-beta primer mix was included in a second PCR lasting about 7 to 11 cycles. Each single sample gave us at least 2.5 million CDR3-containing paired-end reads. TCRdb independently ran MiXCR on the 5' RACE reads; one entry per CDR3 protein. Here the sample spans 700,000 to 1,000,000 distinct CDR3 sequences, around 42% being singletons. This receptor was taken from a man in his sixties in good health. Sequencing was performed on blood. The chain carries TRBV6-6 and TRBJ2-6; tentative D call: TRBD2 (6 bases). Here the CDR3 DNA reads TGTGCCAGTAGTTACGGGACTGGGACCAACGTCCTGACTTTC. This gives the protein CASSYGTGTNVLTF.